This T cell receptor beta chain was captured by sequencing in a study of shared clonotypes between healthy human individuals. Only in-frame clones appear in the TCRdb table, and some are missing; sequencing was by immunoSEQ multiplex PCR. This repertoire shows a few million clones, around 94% found once; its top ten account for around 0.14%. This TCR was recovered from a young man in good health. What was sequenced was naive CD4+ T cells sorted from blood. This sample's subset: CD45RA+ positively selected.

CDR3 in DNA: TGTGCCAGCAGAGGACAGGGGGCGCACGAGCAGTACTTC. It yields the protein CASRGQGAHEQYF. This chain links TRBV6-1 with TRBJ2-7, with 11 bases aligning to TRBD1. V gave up 6 bases and J gave up 5 bases; unmatched junction bases: 3. This CDR3 has 13 residues. Germline V gene sequence: CDR1 MNHNS, CDR2 SASEGT.